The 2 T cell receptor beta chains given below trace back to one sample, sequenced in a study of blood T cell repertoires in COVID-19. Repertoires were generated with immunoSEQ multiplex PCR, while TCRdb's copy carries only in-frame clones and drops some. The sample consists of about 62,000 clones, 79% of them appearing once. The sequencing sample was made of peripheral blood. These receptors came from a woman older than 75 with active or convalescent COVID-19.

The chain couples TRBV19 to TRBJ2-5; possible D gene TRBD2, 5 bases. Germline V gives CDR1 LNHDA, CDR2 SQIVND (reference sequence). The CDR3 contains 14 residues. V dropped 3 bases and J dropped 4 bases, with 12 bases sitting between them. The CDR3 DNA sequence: TGTGCCAGTAGTATGGGCACTAGTAGAGAGACCCAGTACTTC. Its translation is CASSMGTSRETQYF.

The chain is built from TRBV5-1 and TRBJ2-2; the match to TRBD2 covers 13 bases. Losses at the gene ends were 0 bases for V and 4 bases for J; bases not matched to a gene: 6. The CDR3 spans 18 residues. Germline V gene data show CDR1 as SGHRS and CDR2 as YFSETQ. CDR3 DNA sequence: TGCGCCAGCAGCTTGGAACTAGCGGGGGGGTTAGCCACCGGGGAGCTGTTTTTT. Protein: CASSLELAGGLATGELFF.